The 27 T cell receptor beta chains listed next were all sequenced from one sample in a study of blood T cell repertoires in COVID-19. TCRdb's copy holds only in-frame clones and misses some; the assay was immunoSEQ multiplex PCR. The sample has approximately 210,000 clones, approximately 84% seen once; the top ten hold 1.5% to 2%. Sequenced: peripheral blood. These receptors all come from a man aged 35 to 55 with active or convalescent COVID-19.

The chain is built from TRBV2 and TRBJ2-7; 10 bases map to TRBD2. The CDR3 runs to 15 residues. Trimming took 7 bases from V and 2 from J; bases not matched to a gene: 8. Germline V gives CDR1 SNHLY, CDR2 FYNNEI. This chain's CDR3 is CASNPRTSGTYEQYF. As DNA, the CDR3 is TGTGCCAGCAATCCCAGGACTAGCGGTACCTACGAGCAGTACTTC. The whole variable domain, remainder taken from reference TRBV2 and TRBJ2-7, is EPEVTQTPSHQVTQMGQEVILRCVPISNHLYFYWYRQILGQKVEFLVSFYNNEISEKSEIFDDQFSVERPDGSNFTLKIRSTKLEDSAMYFCASNPRTSGTYEQYFGPGTRLTVT.

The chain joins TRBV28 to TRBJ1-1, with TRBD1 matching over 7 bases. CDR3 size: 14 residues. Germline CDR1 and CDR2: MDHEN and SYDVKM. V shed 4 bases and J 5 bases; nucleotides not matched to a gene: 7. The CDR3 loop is CASSYRGERTEAFF. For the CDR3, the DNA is TGTGCCAGCAGTTACAGGGGCGAGAGAACTGAAGCTTTCTTT.

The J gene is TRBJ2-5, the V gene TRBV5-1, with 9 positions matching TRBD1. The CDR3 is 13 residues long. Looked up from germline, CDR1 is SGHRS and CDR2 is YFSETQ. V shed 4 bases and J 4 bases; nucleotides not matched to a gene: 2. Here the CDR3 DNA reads TGCGCCAGCAGCATGGGACAGGGAGAGACCCAGTACTTC. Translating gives CASSMGQGETQYF.

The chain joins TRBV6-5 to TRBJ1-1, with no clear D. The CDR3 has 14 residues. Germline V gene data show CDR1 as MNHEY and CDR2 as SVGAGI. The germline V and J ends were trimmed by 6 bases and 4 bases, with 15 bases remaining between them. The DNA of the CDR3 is TGTGCCAGCAGAAATGATGGAGTTGTCACTGAAGCTTTCTTT. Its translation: CASRNDGVVTEAFF.

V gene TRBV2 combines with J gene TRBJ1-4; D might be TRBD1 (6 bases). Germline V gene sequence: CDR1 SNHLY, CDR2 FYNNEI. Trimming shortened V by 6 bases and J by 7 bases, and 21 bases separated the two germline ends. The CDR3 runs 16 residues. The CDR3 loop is CASSDGSPGQREKLFF. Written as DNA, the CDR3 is TGTGCCAGCAGCGACGGTAGCCCAGGACAGCGTGAAAAACTGTTTTTT.

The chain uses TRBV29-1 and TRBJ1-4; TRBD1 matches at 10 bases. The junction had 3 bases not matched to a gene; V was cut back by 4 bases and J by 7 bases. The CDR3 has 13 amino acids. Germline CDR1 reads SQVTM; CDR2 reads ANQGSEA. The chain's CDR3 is CSVAGTGVEKLFF. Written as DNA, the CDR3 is TGCAGCGTTGCGGGGACAGGGGTTGAAAAACTGTTTTTT. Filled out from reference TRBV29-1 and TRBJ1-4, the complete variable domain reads SAVISQKPSRDICQRGTSLTIQCQVDSQVTMMFWYRQQPGQSLTLIATANQGSEATYESGFVIDKFPISRPNLTFSTLTVSNMSPEDSSIYLCSVAGTGVEKLFFGSGTQLSVL.

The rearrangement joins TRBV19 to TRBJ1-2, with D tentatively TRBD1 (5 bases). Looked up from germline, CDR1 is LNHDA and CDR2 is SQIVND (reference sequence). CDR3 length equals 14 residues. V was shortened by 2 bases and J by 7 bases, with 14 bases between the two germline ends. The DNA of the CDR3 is TGTGCCAGTAGTATAATGGGCAGGGAGGCTGGCTACACCTTC. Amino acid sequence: CASSIMGREAGYTF.

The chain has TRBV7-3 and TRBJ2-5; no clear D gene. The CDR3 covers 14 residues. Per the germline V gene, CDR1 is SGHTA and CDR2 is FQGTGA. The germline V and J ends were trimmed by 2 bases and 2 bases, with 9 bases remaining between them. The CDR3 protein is CASSLGRGQETQYF. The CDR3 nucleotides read TGTGCCAGCAGCTTAGGTCGCGGACAAGAGACCCAGTACTTC.

CDR3 coding DNA: TGTGCCTGGAGTGCGGAGGGCATCTATGGCTACACCTTC. Protein product: CAWSAEGIYGYTF. The rearrangement links TRBV30 to TRBJ1-2; D unresolved. The V and J ends lost 1 base and 4 bases respectively, with 10 bases between them. Germline V gene lookup returns CDR1 GTSNPN and CDR2 SVGIG (reference sequence). The length of the CDR3 is 13 residues. Filled out from reference TRBV30 and TRBJ1-2, the complete variable domain reads SQTIHQWPATLVQPVGSPLSLECTVEGTSNPNLYWYRQAAGRGLQLLFYSVGIGQISSEVPQNLSASRPQDRQFILSSKKLLLSDSGFYLCAWSAEGIYGYTFGSGTRLTVV.

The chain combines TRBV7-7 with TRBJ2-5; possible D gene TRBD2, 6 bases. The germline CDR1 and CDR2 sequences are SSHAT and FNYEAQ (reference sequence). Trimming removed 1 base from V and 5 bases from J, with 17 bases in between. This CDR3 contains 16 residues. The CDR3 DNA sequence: TGTGCCAGCAGCTTAGGCCCATCGGGGGAGAGGGAGACCCAGTACTTC. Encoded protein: CASSLGPSGERETQYF.

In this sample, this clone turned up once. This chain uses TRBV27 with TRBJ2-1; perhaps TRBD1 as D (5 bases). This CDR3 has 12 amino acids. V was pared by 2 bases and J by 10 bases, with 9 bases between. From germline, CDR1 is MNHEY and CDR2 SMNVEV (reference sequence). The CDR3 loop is CASSLGHGEQFF. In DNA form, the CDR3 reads TGTGCCAGCAGTTTAGGACACGGAGAGCAGTTCTTC.

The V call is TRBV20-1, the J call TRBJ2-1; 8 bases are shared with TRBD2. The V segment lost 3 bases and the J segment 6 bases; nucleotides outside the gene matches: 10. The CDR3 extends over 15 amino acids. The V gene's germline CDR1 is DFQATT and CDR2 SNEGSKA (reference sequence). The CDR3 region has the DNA TGCAGTGCTAGTGCGGCGGGGGGCGCCGGCAATGAGCAGTTCTTC. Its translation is CSASAAGGAGNEQFF.

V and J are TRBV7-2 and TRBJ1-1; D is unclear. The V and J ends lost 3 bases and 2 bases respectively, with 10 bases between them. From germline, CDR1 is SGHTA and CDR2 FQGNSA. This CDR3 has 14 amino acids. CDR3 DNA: TGTGCCAGCAGCTTCAACAGCTTTAACACTGAAGCTTTCTTT. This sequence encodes CASSFNSFNTEAFF.

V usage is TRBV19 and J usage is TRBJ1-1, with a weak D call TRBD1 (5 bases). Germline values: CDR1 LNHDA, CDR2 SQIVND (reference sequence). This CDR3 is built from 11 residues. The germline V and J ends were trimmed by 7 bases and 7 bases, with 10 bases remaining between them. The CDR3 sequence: CASMGPIEAFF. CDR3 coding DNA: TGTGCCAGTATGGGGCCCATTGAAGCTTTCTTT.

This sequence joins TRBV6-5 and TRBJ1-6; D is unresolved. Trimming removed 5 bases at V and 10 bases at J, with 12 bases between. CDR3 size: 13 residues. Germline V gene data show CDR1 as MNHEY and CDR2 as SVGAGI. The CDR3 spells CASSLWAESPLHF. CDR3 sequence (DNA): TGTGCCAGCAGTCTGTGGGCTGAATCACCCCTCCACTTT.

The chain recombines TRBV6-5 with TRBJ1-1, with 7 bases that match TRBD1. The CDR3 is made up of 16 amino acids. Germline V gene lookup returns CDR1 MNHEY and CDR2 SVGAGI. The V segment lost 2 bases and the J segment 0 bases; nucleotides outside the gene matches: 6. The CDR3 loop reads CASSYRDSDMNTEAFF. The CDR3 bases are TGTGCCAGCAGTTACCGGGACAGCGATATGAACACTGAAGCTTTCTTT.

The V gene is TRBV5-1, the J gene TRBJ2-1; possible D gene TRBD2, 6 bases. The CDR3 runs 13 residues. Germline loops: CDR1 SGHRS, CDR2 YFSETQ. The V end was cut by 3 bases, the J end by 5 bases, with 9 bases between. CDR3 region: CASSSGGDNEQFF. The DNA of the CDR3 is TGCGCCAGCAGCTCGGGCGGGGACAATGAGCAGTTCTTC.

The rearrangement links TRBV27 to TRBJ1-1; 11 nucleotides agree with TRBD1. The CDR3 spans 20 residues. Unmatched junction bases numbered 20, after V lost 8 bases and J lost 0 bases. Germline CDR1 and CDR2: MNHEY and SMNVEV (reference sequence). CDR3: CASFYSVLPGQGVLNTEAFF. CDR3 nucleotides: TGTGCCAGCTTCTACTCGGTACTGCCGGGACAGGGGGTCTTGAACACTGAAGCTTTCTTT.

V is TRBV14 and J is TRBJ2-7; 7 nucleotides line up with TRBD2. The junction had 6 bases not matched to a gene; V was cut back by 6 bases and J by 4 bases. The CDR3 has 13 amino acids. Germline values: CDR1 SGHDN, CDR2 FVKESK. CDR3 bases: TGTGCCAGCAGTCCCGGGGGACTATACGAGCAGTACTTC. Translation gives CASSPGGLYEQYF.

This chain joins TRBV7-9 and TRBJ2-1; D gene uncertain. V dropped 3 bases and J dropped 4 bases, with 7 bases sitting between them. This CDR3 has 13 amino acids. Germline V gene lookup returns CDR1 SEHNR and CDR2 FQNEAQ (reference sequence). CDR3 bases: TGTGCCAGCAGCTTGCAACAGTACAATGAGCAGTTCTTC. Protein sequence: CASSLQQYNEQFF.

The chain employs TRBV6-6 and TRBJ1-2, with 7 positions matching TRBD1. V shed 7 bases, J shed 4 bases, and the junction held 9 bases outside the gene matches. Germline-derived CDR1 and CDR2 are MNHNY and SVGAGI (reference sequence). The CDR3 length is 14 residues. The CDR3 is CASTSFRDSYGYTF. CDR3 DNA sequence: TGTGCCAGCACCTCTTTCCGGGACAGCTATGGCTACACCTTC.

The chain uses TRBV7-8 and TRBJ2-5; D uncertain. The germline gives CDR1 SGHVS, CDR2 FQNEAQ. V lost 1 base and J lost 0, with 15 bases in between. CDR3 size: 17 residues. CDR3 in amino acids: CASSLVFRSSYQETQYF. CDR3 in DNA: TGTGCCAGCAGCTTAGTATTCCGGAGTTCTTACCAAGAGACCCAGTACTTC.

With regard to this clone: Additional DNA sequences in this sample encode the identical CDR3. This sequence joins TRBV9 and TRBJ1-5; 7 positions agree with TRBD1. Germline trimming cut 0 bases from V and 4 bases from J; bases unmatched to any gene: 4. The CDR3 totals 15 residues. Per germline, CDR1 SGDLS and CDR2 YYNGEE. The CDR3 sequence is CASSVEGDSNQPQHF. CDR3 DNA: TGTGCCAGCAGCGTAGAAGGGGACAGTAATCAGCCCCAGCATTTT.

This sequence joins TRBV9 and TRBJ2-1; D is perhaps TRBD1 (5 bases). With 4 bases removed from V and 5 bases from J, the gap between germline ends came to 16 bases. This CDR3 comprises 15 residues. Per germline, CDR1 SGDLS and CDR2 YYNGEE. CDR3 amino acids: CASSPRWGRDNEQFF. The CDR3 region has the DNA TGTGCCAGCAGCCCTCGATGGGGCCGGGACAATGAGCAGTTCTTC.

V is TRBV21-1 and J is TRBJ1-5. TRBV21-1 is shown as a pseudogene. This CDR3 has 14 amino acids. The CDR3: CASSNTGNNQPQHF. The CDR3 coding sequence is TGTGCCAGCAGCAATACCGGTAACAATCAGCCCCAGCATTTT.

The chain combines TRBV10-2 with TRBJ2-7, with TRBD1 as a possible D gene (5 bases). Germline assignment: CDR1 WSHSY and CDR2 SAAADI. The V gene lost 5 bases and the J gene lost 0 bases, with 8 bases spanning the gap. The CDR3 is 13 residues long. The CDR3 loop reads CASSSRDSYEQYF. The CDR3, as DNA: TGCGCCAGCAGTTCCAGGGACTCCTACGAGCAGTACTTC.

Here the CDR3 reads CASSENVQIFEADEQFF. For the CDR3, the DNA is TGTGCCAGCAGTGAGAATGTCCAAATCTTCGAGGCGGATGAGCAGTTCTTC. J is TRBJ2-1 and V is TRBV2; D unresolved. V lost 3 bases, J lost 8 bases, and 23 bases lay in between. Germline CDR1 is SNHLY and CDR2 is FYNNEI. The CDR3 has 17 residues.